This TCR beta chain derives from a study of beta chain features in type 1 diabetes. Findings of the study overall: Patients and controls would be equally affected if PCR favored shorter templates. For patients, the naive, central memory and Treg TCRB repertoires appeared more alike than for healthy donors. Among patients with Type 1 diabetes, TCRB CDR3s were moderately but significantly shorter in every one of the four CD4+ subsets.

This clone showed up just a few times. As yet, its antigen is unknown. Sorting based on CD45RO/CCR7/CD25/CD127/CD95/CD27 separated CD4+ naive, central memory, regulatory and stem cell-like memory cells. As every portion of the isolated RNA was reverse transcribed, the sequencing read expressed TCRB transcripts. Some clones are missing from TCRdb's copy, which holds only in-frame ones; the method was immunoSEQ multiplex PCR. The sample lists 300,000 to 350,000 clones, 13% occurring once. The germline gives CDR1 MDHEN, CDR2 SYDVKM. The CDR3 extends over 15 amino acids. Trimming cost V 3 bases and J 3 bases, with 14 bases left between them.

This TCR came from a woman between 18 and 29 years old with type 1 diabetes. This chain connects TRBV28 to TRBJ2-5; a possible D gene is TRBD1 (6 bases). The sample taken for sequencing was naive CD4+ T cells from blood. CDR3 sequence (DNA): TGTGCCAGCAGTTTTTCAGGGGCGACTAAAGAGACCCAGTACTTC. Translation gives CASSFSGATKETQYF.